Shown below are 15 T cell receptor beta chains from a single sample sequenced in a study of T cell responses to AZD1222 COVID-19 vaccine. Repertoires were generated with immunoSEQ multiplex PCR, while TCRdb's copy carries only in-frame clones and drops some. The sample holds over 85,000 clones; approximately 90% are singletons and the top ten take around 16%. This specimen consisted of peripheral blood, obtained 28 days after the second AZD1222 dose. The receptor set was obtained from an adult who received the AZD1222 COVID-19 vaccine.

The chain couples TRBV30 to TRBJ1-6; D remains unclear. Trimming removed 1 base at V and 10 bases at J, with 17 bases between. The CDR3 runs 15 residues. Germline loops: CDR1 GTSNPN, CDR2 SVGIG (reference sequence). The CDR3 nucleotides read TGTGCCTGGAGTGGGAAAGCAACGGCGCTATCACCCCTCCACTTT. It yields the protein CAWSGKATALSPLHF. The variable domain in full, with the rest retrieved from reference TRBV30 and TRBJ1-6, is SQTIHQWPATLVQPVGSPLSLECTVEGTSNPNLYWYRQAAGRGLQLLFYSVGIGQISSEVPQNLSASRPQDRQFILSSKKLLLSDSGFYLCAWSGKATALSPLHFGNGTRLTVT.

V and J are TRBV25-1 and TRBJ2-3; TRBD2 matches at 12 bases. Germline assignment: CDR1 MGHDK and CDR2 SYGVNS. V trimming: 4 bases; J trimming: 1 base; junction bases outside the gene matches: 6. The CDR3 is 17 amino acids. The CDR3 sequence is CASSGWGTSGRTDTQYF. CDR3 DNA sequence: TGTGCCAGCAGTGGATGGGGGACTAGCGGGCGCACAGATACGCAGTATTTT.

This chain joins TRBV7-9 and TRBJ2-4, with TRBD1 matching over 9 bases. The CDR3 covers 14 residues. Germline trimming cut 3 bases from V and 7 bases from J; bases unmatched to any gene: 4. CDR1 and CDR2 from the germline V gene are SEHNR and FQNEAQ (reference sequence). The DNA for the CDR3 is TGTGCCAGCAGCTTCCGGGACAGGGAGAACATTCAGTACTTC. Translating it yields CASSFRDRENIQYF.

This chain connects TRBV3-1 (or the pseudogene TRBV3-2) to TRBJ2-2, with D uncertain. CDR1 and CDR2 from the germline V gene are LGHDT and YNNKEL (reference sequence). V was pared by 1 base and J by 3 bases, with 6 bases between. CDR3 length: 14 residues. CDR3 bases: TGTGCCAGCAGCCAAGGTCGAGACACCGGGGAGCTGTTTTTT. It specifies CASSQGRDTGELFF.

This rearrangement joins TRBV4-1 to TRBJ2-5; D call uncertain. The CDR3 is 16 residues long. Germline V gene sequence: CDR1 MGHRA, CDR2 YSYEKL. The V and J ends lost 1 base and 5 bases respectively, with 17 bases between them. CDR3 region: CASSQGQDPRSETQYF. The CDR3 bases are TGCGCCAGCAGCCAAGGGCAGGACCCCCGGTCGGAGACCCAGTACTTC.

The chain is built from TRBV9 and TRBJ2-3; D perhaps matches TRBD2 (7 bases). V lost 0 bases, J lost 6 bases, and 14 bases lay in between. Germline CDR1 is SGDLS and CDR2 is YYNGEE. This CDR3 comprises 15 residues. The CDR3, as DNA: TGTGCCAGCAGCGTAGCTTCTGGGGGGGCGGATACGCAGTATTTT. Translated, it gives CASSVASGGADTQYF.

This clone was detected a few times. The gene calls are TRBV6-1 and TRBJ2-7; D is perhaps TRBD2 (5 bases). This CDR3 is 15 amino acids long. Trimming removed 2 bases at V and 7 bases at J, with 18 bases between. Looked up from germline, CDR1 is MNHNS and CDR2 is SASEGT. The CDR3 is CASSERGFLLGEQYF. The CDR3 DNA follows: TGTGCCAGCAGTGAAAGAGGGTTCCTCCTCGGGGAGCAGTACTTC.

CDR3 nucleotides: TGTGCCAGCAGCCCCAAACTTTCACAGGGGGCTGGAAACACCATATATTTT. It yields the protein CASSPKLSQGAGNTIYF. The chain employs TRBV7-6 and TRBJ1-3; 8 bases line up with TRBD1. CDR1 and CDR2 from the germline V gene are SGHVS and FNYEAQ. The CDR3 length is 17 residues. Trimming at V came to 5 bases and at J to 2 bases, leaving 11 bases not matched to a gene.

V and J are TRBV5-4 and TRBJ1-1; the D gene is possibly TRBD1 (5 bases). V was cut by 3 bases and J by 4 bases, with 10 bases left in between. In germline, CDR1 is SGHNT, CDR2 YYREEE (reference sequence). The CDR3 length is 13 residues. In DNA form, the CDR3 reads TGTGCCAGCAGCTCCTGGGGGAGCACTGAAGCTTTCTTT. Translated, it gives CASSSWGSTEAFF.

This sequence joins TRBV6-4 and TRBJ1-1, with unresolved D. The CDR3 is 13 amino acids. V was pared by 3 bases and J by 6 bases, with 11 bases between. Germline loops: CDR1 MRHNA, CDR2 SNTAGT. In DNA, the CDR3 is TGTGCCAGCAGTGAACGGGCAAGATCTGAAGCTTTCTTT. It yields the protein CASSERARSEAFF.

Concerning this clone itself: Mismatch with germline at one junction end may stem from a read error. The sample holds other DNA sequences that translate to the same CDR3. The V and J genes are TRBV30 and TRBJ2-1; D ambiguous. From germline, CDR1 is GTSNPN and CDR2 SVGIG (reference sequence). CDR3 length: 12 amino acids. The CDR3 here is CAWSLPYKEQFF. The CDR3 DNA follows: TGTGCCTGGAGTCTCCCATACAAGGAGCAGTTCTTC. Looking up the rest from reference TRBV30 and TRBJ2-1 gives the full variable domain: SQTIHQWPATLVQPVGSPLSLECTVEGTSNPNLYWYRQAAGRGLQLLFYSVGIGQISSEVPQNLSASRPQDRQFILSSKKLLLSDSGFYLCAWSLPYKEQFFGPGTRLTVL.

J is TRBJ1-1 and V is TRBV14; no clear D gene. Germline CDR1 reads SGHDN; CDR2 reads FVKESK. The CDR3 loop spans 13 amino acids. V shed 2 bases and J shed 1 base, with 5 bases lying between them. Written as DNA, the CDR3 is TGTGCCAGCAGCCAAAACGAGAACACTGAAGCTTTCTTT. It is translated as CASSQNENTEAFF.

The V and J genes are TRBV5-6 and TRBJ1-1; 7 bases map to TRBD1. Germline CDR1 SGHDT, CDR2 YYEEEE. The CDR3 runs 16 residues. Trimming took 0 bases from V and 8 from J; bases not matched to a gene: 13. The CDR3 DNA reads TGTGCCAGCAGCTTGGGGCAGGGGGTTGGAAAAGAAGAAGCTTTCTTT. Protein sequence: CASSLGQGVGKEEAFF.

The table lists this clone with a count of one. The chain joins TRBV18 to TRBJ2-3; possibly TRBD2 for D (6 bases). The CDR3 has 16 residues. The V and J ends lost 0 bases and 0 bases respectively, with 10 bases between them. Germline lookup yields CDR1 KGHSH and CDR2 LQKENI. The CDR3 is CASSPPRGRSTDTQYF. As DNA, the CDR3 is TGTGCCAGCTCACCACCGCGGGGTCGGAGCACAGATACGCAGTATTTT. Variable domain in full (rest from reference TRBV18 and TRBJ2-3): NAGVMQNPRHLVRRRGQEARLRCSPMKGHSHVYWYRQLPEEGLKFMVYLQKENIIDESGMPKERFSAEFPKEGPSILRIQQVVRGDSAAYFCASSPPRGRSTDTQYFGPGTRLTVL.

The chain employs TRBV2 and TRBJ2-7; maybe TRBD2 (5 bases). This CDR3 has 14 residues. V lost 8 bases and J 3 bases, leaving 17 bases between the germline ends. Germline assignment: CDR1 SNHLY and CDR2 FYNNEI. The CDR3 sequence is CASLEGQRDYEQYF. The DNA for the CDR3 is TGTGCCAGCCTCGAAGGGCAACGGGACTACGAGCAGTACTTC.